This record concerns one T cell receptor beta chain sequence. No antigen is known for it. This may arise from a read error, as a much more abundant clone is one base away. Methods described previously were used for bulk TCR libraries, and listed TCR primers were applied. TCRdb re-called the PCR reads through MiXCR, storing one row per CDR3 protein. Counted here are about 320,000 distinct CDR3 sequences, about 22% occurring once; the ten biggest clones make up 0.65% to 0.75%. The CDR3 runs 17 residues. Trimming removed 4 bases from V and 9 bases from J; junction bases left unmatched: 18. Germline CDR1 is MNHEY and CDR2 is SVGAGI. This specimen comes from a study of molecular identifiers for immune sequencing clone quantification. Study-wide points: Over 98% of CMV-specific effector molecules, but under 1% of naive ones, were in clones above 20 copies. Same-barcode identical TCR molecules could make highly expanded clones look smaller than they are.

Naive CD8 T cells underwent sorting with the CD8+CD4-CCR7+CD45RA+ definition. Source material: naive CD8+ T cells from blood, with Jurkat cell RNA spiked in. Indicated subset: FACS-sorted CD8+CD4-CCR7+CD45RA+ naive T cells. The chain employs TRBV6-5 and TRBJ2-7; TRBD1 aligns across 10 bases. The receptor's source is a human donor in good health. Some libraries in this study had Jurkat cell RNA spiked in. The CDR3 sequence: CASSSGTGASRWNAQYF. Written as DNA, the CDR3 is TGTGCCAGCAGTTCTGGGACAGGGGCATCCCGGTGGAACGCGCAGTACTTC.